Shown below are 27 T cell receptor beta chains from a single sample sequenced in a study of blood T cell repertoires in COVID-19. Clones were read by immunoSEQ multiplex PCR, and TCRdb kept only the in-frame ones, dropping some. Among more than 70,000 clones listed, 88% were seen once. Material: peripheral blood. Receptors originate from a man aged 50-60 years with active COVID-19.

The V and J genes are TRBV19 and TRBJ1-2; D is ambiguous. Trimming took off 1 base at V and 7 bases at J, with 10 bases between the two ends. The CDR3 runs 13 residues. Germline-derived CDR1 and CDR2 are LNHDA and SQIVND (reference sequence). The CDR3 is CASSIGGNAGYTF. The CDR3, as DNA: TGTGCCAGTAGTATAGGAGGGAACGCTGGCTACACCTTC.

This chain connects TRBV15 to TRBJ2-7; 12 positions agree with TRBD2. V gave up 5 bases and J gave up 2 bases; unmatched junction bases: 7. Germline CDR1 and CDR2: LNHNV and YYDKDF (reference sequence). This CDR3 contains 16 residues. As DNA, the CDR3 is TGTGCCACCAGCGCCCGGACTAGCGGGAACCCCTACGAGCAGTACTTC. As protein: CATSARTSGNPYEQYF.

This clone was picked up one time. The chain joins TRBV6-5 to TRBJ2-7, with D possibly matching TRBD1 (5 bases). The germline V and J ends were trimmed by 0 bases and 3 bases, with 15 bases remaining between them. The CDR3 is 16 amino acids. Germline CDR1 is MNHEY and CDR2 is SVGAGI. The CDR3: CASSYSKTGVSYEQYF. The CDR3 DNA sequence: TGTGCCAGCAGTTACTCGAAAACAGGAGTTAGCTACGAGCAGTACTTC.

The chain combines TRBV28 with TRBJ2-3, with unresolved D. The CDR3 has 14 residues. The germline CDR1 and CDR2 sequences are MDHEN and SYDVKM. V lost 3 bases to trimming and J lost 6 bases, with 13 bases between them. In DNA form, the CDR3 reads TGTGCCAGCAGTTTGTCCTCCAGGTTGGATACGCAGTATTTT. Its translation: CASSLSSRLDTQYF.

The chain uses TRBV7-9 and TRBJ2-1, with 11 nucleotides matching TRBD2. The CDR3 totals 15 residues. V lost 6 bases and J lost 4; bases outside the gene matches: 5. Germline V gene sequence: CDR1 SEHNR, CDR2 FQNEAQ (reference sequence). The CDR3 sequence is CASRLLAGGYNEQFF. The DNA of the CDR3 is TGTGCCAGCAGACTGCTAGCGGGGGGTTACAATGAGCAGTTCTTC.

V and J are TRBV11-3 and TRBJ2-2; no firm D call. The CDR3 extends over 16 amino acids. The germline V gene encodes CDR1 SGHNT and CDR2 YENEEA. V dropped 0 bases and J dropped 0 bases, with 8 bases sitting between them. DNA of the CDR3: TGTGCCAGCAGCTTAGAGGCAGTTCCGAACACCGGGGAGCTGTTTTTT. Its protein product is CASSLEAVPNTGELFF.

On this clone itself: Germline is not matched at one junction end, which may reflect a read error. The gene calls are TRBV4-3 and TRBJ2-1, with TRBD2 identical over 8 bases. Germline CDR1 LGHNA, CDR2 YSLEER. This CDR3 contains 14 residues. The CDR3 here is CASSQGGGGREVVF. DNA of the CDR3: TGCGCCAGCAGCCAAGGCGGGGGAGGGCGGGAGGTGGTCTTC.

The chain couples TRBV5-1 to TRBJ2-5; D gene ambiguous. Trimming took 7 bases from V and 2 from J, leaving 15 bases between them. Germline V lookup: CDR1 SGHRS, CDR2 YFSETQ. This CDR3 region has 14 residues. CDR3: CASRPGGFQETQYF. CDR3 nucleotides: TGCGCCAGCCGTCCCGGCGGATTTCAAGAGACCCAGTACTTC.

The chain employs TRBV5-1 and TRBJ2-2, with D maybe TRBD1 (6 bases). Germline assignment: CDR1 SGHRS and CDR2 YFSETQ. The ends were cut back, 0 bases at V and 4 bases at J, with 13 bases in the middle. The CDR3 length is 16 residues. The CDR3 is CASSLAPQGGTGELFF. DNA of the CDR3: TGCGCCAGCAGCTTGGCCCCACAGGGCGGCACCGGGGAGCTGTTTTTT.

The table lists this clone with a count of one. The chain joins TRBV6-2 or TRBV6-3 to TRBJ1-1, with TRBD1 matching over 9 bases. The CDR3 length is 14 residues. The V segment lost 6 bases and the J segment 6 bases; nucleotides outside the gene matches: 8. The germline CDR1 and CDR2 sequences are MNHEY and SVGEGT. The CDR3 sequence is CASSEQGARPEAFF. CDR3 sequence (DNA): TGTGCCAGCAGCGAACAGGGGGCGCGTCCTGAAGCTTTCTTT.

The chain employs TRBV4-1 and TRBJ2-7, with TRBD2 matching 7 bases. V lost 0 bases to trimming and J lost 6 bases; unmatched junction nucleotides: 8. This CDR3 has 15 amino acids. Germline lookup yields CDR1 MGHRA and CDR2 YSYEKL. Written as DNA, the CDR3 is TGCGCCAGCAGCCAAGAGCTAGCGGCCCCTCGCGAGCAGTACTTC. This sequence encodes CASSQELAAPREQYF.

This chain joins TRBV25-1 and TRBJ1-4; TRBD1 agrees at 8 bases. Unmatched junction bases numbered 12, after V lost 4 bases and J lost 5 bases. CDR1 is MGHDK and CDR2 is SYGVNS in the germline V gene. The CDR3 is 17 residues long. This CDR3 is CASSVRVRQGPNEKLFF. CDR3 nucleotides: TGTGCCAGCAGTGTCCGCGTCAGACAGGGGCCAAATGAAAAACTGTTTTTT.

V and J are TRBV28 and TRBJ2-7; 9 nucleotides agree with TRBD2. This CDR3 spans 16 amino acids. V lost 5 bases, J lost 3 bases, and 11 bases stayed unmatched. Germline CDR1 is MDHEN and CDR2 is SYDVKM. The CDR3 loop reads CASSASASGKGYEQYF. The CDR3 DNA follows: TGTGCCAGCAGTGCCTCCGCTAGCGGGAAAGGCTACGAGCAGTACTTC.

The V and J genes are TRBV11-2 and TRBJ2-1; the match to TRBD2 covers 7 bases. The V gene end was trimmed by 5 bases and the J gene end by 4 bases; junction bases not matched to a gene: 8. The CDR3 is 15 residues long. Germline loops: CDR1 SGHAT, CDR2 FQNNGV. The CDR3 reads CASSPGSGGYNEQFF. Here the CDR3 DNA reads TGTGCCAGCAGCCCGGGTTCGGGAGGATACAATGAGCAGTTCTTC.

V is TRBV7-9 and J is TRBJ2-7; a weak D match, TRBD2 (6 bases). The CDR3 spans 15 residues. The germline gives CDR1 SEHNR, CDR2 FQNEAQ (reference sequence). The V gene lost 2 bases and the J gene lost 6 bases, with 17 bases spanning the gap. The CDR3 loop reads CASSLRGPGEGEQYF. The CDR3 nucleotides read TGTGCCAGCAGCTTAAGGGGCCCGGGGGAAGGCGAGCAGTACTTC.

In the case of this clone: Other DNA sequences within the sample encode an identical CDR3. V and J are TRBV18 and TRBJ1-4; D call uncertain. Germline CDR1 reads KGHSH; CDR2 reads LQKENI. The germline V and J ends were trimmed by 3 bases and 0 bases, with 5 bases remaining between them. The CDR3 contains 14 residues. The CDR3 is CASSPTSTNEKLFF. CDR3 sequence (DNA): TGTGCCAGCTCACCGACATCAACTAATGAAAAACTGTTTTTT.

This chain links TRBV6-5 with TRBJ1-5; no clear D gene. CDR3 length: 15 amino acids. Germline V lookup: CDR1 MNHEY, CDR2 SVGAGI. The V end was cut by 0 bases, the J end by 9 bases, with 15 bases between. This CDR3 reads CASSYSDGRGGPQHF. DNA for the CDR3: TGTGCCAGCAGTTACTCGGACGGACGGGGTGGGCCCCAGCATTTT.

Here the CDR3 DNA reads TGTGCCACCAGGGCCGGGACTAGCGTACAAGAGACCCAGTACTTC. Translating it yields CATRAGTSVQETQYF. This sequence joins TRBV24-1 and TRBJ2-5; 10 bases align to TRBD2. The CDR3 has 15 residues. V lost 7 bases, J lost 2 bases, and 6 bases stayed unmatched. The germline V gene encodes CDR1 KGHDR and CDR2 SFDVKD.

V is TRBV28 and J is TRBJ2-2, with TRBD1 matching 9 bases. Germline V gene lookup returns CDR1 MDHEN and CDR2 SYDVKM. V dropped 6 bases and J dropped 7; count of bases not matched to a gene: 6. The CDR3 runs to 14 residues. The CDR3 DNA follows: TGTGCCAGCAGGAGACAGGGGGTGGGCGGGGAGCTGTTTTTT. It is translated as CASRRQGVGGELFF.

The V call is TRBV6-2 or TRBV6-3, the J call TRBJ2-5, with D possibly TRBD1 on 5 matching bases. V was clipped by 5 bases and J by 5 bases, with 18 bases between them. Germline V lookup: CDR1 MNHEY, CDR2 SVGEGT. The CDR3 runs 15 residues. The CDR3 region has the DNA TGTGCCAGCAGTCAGTCACAGGTCTTCCGGGAGACCCAGTACTTC. This translates into CASSQSQVFRETQYF.

The CDR3 sequence: CASSPTSGQLNYGYTF. CDR3 coding DNA: TGTGCCAGCAGCCCAACCTCGGGACAGCTCAACTATGGCTACACCTTC. The chain links TRBV7-2 to TRBJ1-2, with TRBD1 identical over 7 bases. Unmatched junction bases numbered 11, after V lost 5 bases and J lost 2 bases. Germline V gene sequence: CDR1 SGHTA, CDR2 FQGNSA. The CDR3 contains 16 residues.

This chain uses TRBV4-1 with TRBJ1-5; maybe TRBD1 (6 bases). Trimming cost V 0 bases and J 4 bases, with 13 bases left between them. This CDR3 contains 16 residues. Looked up from germline, CDR1 is MGHRA and CDR2 is YSYEKL. CDR3 amino acids: CASSQDRTRGNQPQHF. CDR3 nucleotide sequence: TGCGCCAGCAGCCAAGATAGAACCAGGGGTAATCAGCCCCAGCATTTT.

The rearrangement uses TRBV9 and TRBJ1-1; 7 bases fit TRBD1. Germline CDR1 and CDR2: SGDLS and YYNGEE. This CDR3 is 15 amino acids long. V lost 4 bases, J lost 0 bases, and 6 bases stayed unmatched. The CDR3 DNA reads as TGTGCCAGCAGCCTAAGGACAGGTCTGAACACTGAAGCTTTCTTT. This translates into CASSLRTGLNTEAFF.

V usage is TRBV19 and J usage is TRBJ1-1; tentative D call: TRBD1 (5 bases). Trimming shortened V by 7 bases and J by 9 bases, and 24 bases separated the two germline ends. Germline V CDR1 and CDR2: LNHDA, SQIVND (reference sequence). There are 15 residues in the CDR3. Here the CDR3 DNA reads TGTGCCAGTATCAAGCCCCAGGGTACAGAGGAAAAAGCTTTCTTT. Protein sequence: CASIKPQGTEEKAFF. Drawing the rest from reference TRBV19 and TRBJ1-1, the complete variable domain is DGGITQSPKYLFRKEGQNVTLSCEQNLNHDAMYWYRQDPGQGLRLIYYSQIVNDFQKGDIAEGYSVSREKKESFPLTVTSAQKNPTAFYLCASIKPQGTEEKAFFGQGTRLTVV.

The J gene is TRBJ2-3, the V gene TRBV2; possible D gene TRBD2, 5 bases. Germline V gene lookup returns CDR1 SNHLY and CDR2 FYNNEI. The CDR3 loop spans 12 amino acids. Trimming took off 6 bases at V and 8 bases at J, with 12 bases between the two ends. The CDR3 is CASSQLDGTQYF. The CDR3 DNA reads as TGTGCCAGCAGCCAACTAGATGGTACGCAGTATTTT. Drawing the rest from reference TRBV2 and TRBJ2-3, the complete variable domain is EPEVTQTPSHQVTQMGQEVILRCVPISNHLYFYWYRQILGQKVEFLVSFYNNEISEKSEIFDDQFSVERPDGSNFTLKIRSTKLEDSAMYFCASSQLDGTQYFGPGTRLTVL.

The J gene is TRBJ1-2, the V gene TRBV15; possibly TRBD1 for D (6 bases). The CDR3 totals 13 residues. Germline assignment: CDR1 LNHNV and CDR2 YYDKDF (reference sequence). V shed 8 bases and J shed 7 bases, with 17 bases lying between them. CDR3 amino acids: CATPGGGGSGYTF. The CDR3 nucleotides are TGTGCCACCCCGGGAGGGGGGGGATCTGGCTACACCTTC. Based on the CDR3 plus reference TRBV15 and TRBJ1-2, the full variable domain is DAMVIQNPRYQVTQFGKPVTLSCSQTLNHNVMYWYQQKSSQAPKLLFHYYDKDFNNEADTPDNFQSRRPNTSFCFLDIRSPGLGDTAMYLCATPGGGGSGYTFGSGTRLTVV.

This clone appeared a single time. The rearrangement uses TRBV5-1 and TRBJ2-3; perhaps TRBD2 as D (5 bases). This CDR3 comprises 13 residues. Germline CDR1 SGHRS, CDR2 YFSETQ. V lost 2 bases, J lost 4 bases, and 8 bases lay in between. The CDR3 DNA follows: TGCGCCAGCAGCTTTGAGGGATCAGATACGCAGTATTTT. Protein sequence: CASSFEGSDTQYF.